What follows are 10 T cell receptor beta chains derived from one specimen sequenced in a study of T cell responses to AZD1222 COVID-19 vaccine. Assay: immunoSEQ multiplex PCR; the TCRdb copy retains only in-frame clones and omits some. The table has some 120,000 clones, about 87% seen once; the top ten hold 12%. The sequences come from peripheral blood, collected on day 0 of AZD1222 vaccination. The receptors here all came from an adult in good health.

The V gene is TRBV5-5, the J gene TRBJ2-7; tentatively, D is TRBD1 (5 bases). The germline V gene has CDR1 SGHKS and CDR2 YYEKEE (reference sequence). This CDR3 has 15 amino acids. V shed 4 bases and J shed 2 bases, with 16 bases lying between them. The CDR3 sequence is CASSPTAAGPYEQYF. For the CDR3, the DNA is TGTGCCAGCAGCCCGACAGCTGCTGGACCCTACGAGCAGTACTTC.

The V and J genes are TRBV5-1 and TRBJ2-3, with D perhaps TRBD1 (5 bases). Trimming left V 4 bases short and J 0 bases short, with 15 bases between. Germline values: CDR1 SGHRS, CDR2 YFSETQ. The CDR3 sequence is 16 residues long. DNA for the CDR3: TGCGCCAGCAGCAAAGACAGAACCTCTAGCACAGATACGCAGTATTTT. As protein: CASSKDRTSSTDTQYF.

This rearrangement joins TRBV6-5 to TRBJ2-7; 7 bases line up with TRBD2. CDR1 MNHEY and CDR2 SVGAGI come from the germline V gene. The junction had 3 bases not matched to a gene; V was cut back by 7 bases and J by 0 bases. CDR3 size: 13 residues. The chain's CDR3 is CASNERDSYEQYF. The CDR3 DNA is TGTGCCAGCAACGAGCGGGACTCCTACGAGCAGTACTTC.

This sequence joins TRBV5-6 and TRBJ2-5; possibly TRBD2 for D (5 bases). This CDR3 is 16 amino acids long. Germline CDR1 SGHDT, CDR2 YYEEEE. Trimming took off 0 bases at V and 5 bases at J, with 17 bases between the two ends. This CDR3 is CASSLDGLARSETQYF. CDR3 nucleotide sequence: TGTGCCAGCAGCTTGGATGGGCTAGCCCGATCGGAGACCCAGTACTTC.

The chain uses TRBV6-6 and TRBJ1-1; D gene ambiguous. V was shortened by 6 bases and J by 1 base, with 6 bases between the two germline ends. The CDR3 has 12 amino acids. CDR1 MNHNY and CDR2 SVGAGI come from the germline V gene (reference sequence). CDR3: CASRAANTEAFF. The CDR3 DNA sequence: TGTGCCAGCAGAGCGGCGAACACTGAAGCTTTCTTT.

The chain employs TRBV7-2 and TRBJ2-3; 11 positions match TRBD2. J lost 5 bases, V lost 4 bases, and 11 bases had no gene match. There are 17 residues in the CDR3. Looked up from germline, CDR1 is SGHTA and CDR2 is FQGNSA. The DNA of the CDR3 is TGTGCCAGCAGCTGGAGGCGTGCTAGCGGGAGGATAGATACGCAGTATTTT. Residues: CASSWRRASGRIDTQYF.

The chain employs TRBV18 and TRBJ1-5; the match to TRBD1 covers 9 bases. V was pared by 5 bases and J by 1 base, with 3 bases of the junction left unmatched. The CDR3 runs to 15 residues. Germline CDR1 KGHSH, CDR2 LQKENI. CDR3 amino acids: CASSTGTGSNQPQHF. DNA for the CDR3: TGTGCCAGCTCAACCGGGACAGGGAGCAATCAGCCCCAGCATTTT.

The chain combines TRBV13 with TRBJ2-2; the match to TRBD1 covers 9 bases. Trimming at V came to 1 base and at J to 6 bases, leaving 9 bases not matched to a gene. The CDR3 covers 17 residues. In germline, CDR1 is PRHDT, CDR2 FYEKMQ (reference sequence). The CDR3 region is CASSLASGTGISGELFF. CDR3 bases: TGTGCCAGCAGCTTAGCATCCGGGACAGGGATCTCCGGGGAGCTGTTTTTT.

V is TRBV6-6 and J is TRBJ2-1, with unresolved D. Germline CDR1 and CDR2: MNHNY and SVGAGI (reference sequence). This CDR3 has 12 residues. Trimming took off 8 bases at V and 9 bases at J, with 14 bases between the two ends. DNA of the CDR3: TGTGCCAGCGGACGAGGTTCGTTTGAGCAGTTCTTC. Amino acids: CASGRGSFEQFF.

The chain employs TRBV6-4 and TRBJ2-2; the D is unclear. V lost 6 bases and J 1 base, leaving 9 bases between the germline ends. This CDR3 is built from 14 residues. Germline values: CDR1 MRHNA, CDR2 SNTAGT. The CDR3 protein is CASRAGKNTGELFF. The CDR3 DNA is TGTGCCAGCAGAGCCGGCAAGAACACCGGGGAGCTGTTTTTT.